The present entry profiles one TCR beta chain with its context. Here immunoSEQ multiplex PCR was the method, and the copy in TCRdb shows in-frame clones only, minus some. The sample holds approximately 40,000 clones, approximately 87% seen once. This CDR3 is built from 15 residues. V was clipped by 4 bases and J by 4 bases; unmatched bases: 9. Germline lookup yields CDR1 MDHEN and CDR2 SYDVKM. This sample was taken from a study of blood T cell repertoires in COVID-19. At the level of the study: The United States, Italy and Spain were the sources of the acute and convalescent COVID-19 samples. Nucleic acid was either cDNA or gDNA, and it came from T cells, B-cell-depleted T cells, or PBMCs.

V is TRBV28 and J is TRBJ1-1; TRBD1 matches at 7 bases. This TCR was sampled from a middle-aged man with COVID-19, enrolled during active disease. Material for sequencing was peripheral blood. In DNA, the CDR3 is TGTGCCAGCAGTTCAAGGGGGCCACGGGCCACTGAAGCTTTCTTT. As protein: CASSSRGPRATEAFF.